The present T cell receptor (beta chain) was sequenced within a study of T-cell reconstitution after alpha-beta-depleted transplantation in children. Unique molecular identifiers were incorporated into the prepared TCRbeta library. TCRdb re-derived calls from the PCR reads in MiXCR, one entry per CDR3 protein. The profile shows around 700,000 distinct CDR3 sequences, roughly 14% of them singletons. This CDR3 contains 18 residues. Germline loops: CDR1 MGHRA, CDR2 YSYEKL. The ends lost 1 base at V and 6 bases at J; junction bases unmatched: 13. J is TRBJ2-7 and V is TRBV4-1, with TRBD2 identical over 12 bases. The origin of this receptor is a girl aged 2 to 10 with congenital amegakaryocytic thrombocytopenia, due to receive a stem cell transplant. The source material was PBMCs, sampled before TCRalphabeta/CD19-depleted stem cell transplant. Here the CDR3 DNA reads TGCGCCAGCAGCCAAGTCGCGGGACTAGCGGGTATTCCAGGCGAGCAGTACTTC. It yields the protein CASSQVAGLAGIPGEQYF.